This T cell receptor (beta chain) was captured by sequencing in a study of blood T cells in healthy people across ages. Findings and limits, study-wide: TCR beta diversity tracked closely with naive T cell percentage.

The CDR3 has 15 residues. Germline assignment: CDR1 SGHRS and CDR2 YFSETQ. V lost 2 bases, J lost 0 bases, and 12 bases lay in between. A J-beta primer mix and a sample-barcoded 5' primer were used in a second PCR of about 7 to 12 cycles. A template-switch adaptor with 12 random nucleotides tagged each cDNA molecule. The yield of each sample was at least 2.5 million CDR3-containing paired-end reads. MiXCR, applied by TCRdb to the 5' RACE reads, yields one record per CDR3 protein. The sample lists approximately 670,000 distinct CDR3 sequences, around 41% occurring once. This clonotype was counted a few times. What it recognizes is unknown.

V and J are TRBV5-1 and TRBJ2-7; D is ambiguous. The clonotype was recovered from an elderly man in good health. The sample taken for sequencing was blood. The CDR3 protein is CASSLKDESSYEQYF. The CDR3 DNA reads TGCGCCAGCAGCTTAAAGGACGAGAGCTCCTACGAGCAGTACTTC. The variable domain in full, with the rest retrieved from reference TRBV5-1 and TRBJ2-7, is KAGVTQTPRYLIKTRGQQVTLSCSPISGHRSVSWYQQTPGQGLQFLFEYFSETQRNKGNFPGRFSGRQFSNSRSEMNVSTLELGDSALYLCASSLKDESSYEQYFGPGTRLTVT.